The subject of this entry is one T cell receptor beta chain. Its target is not known. Germline CDR1 reads MNHEY; CDR2 reads SMNVEV (reference sequence). CDR3 length equals 17 residues. The V gene lost 3 bases and the J gene lost 5 bases, with 22 bases spanning the gap. These data are taken from a study of cytomegalovirus exposure and HLA in healthy donors. Findings of the study overall: A few CMV-associated chains were confirmed in vitro to be specific for CMV antigens. The number of N-insertions in an Asian-associated ancestry cluster was reportedly below the approximately 690-donor mean in a later analysis. Being indistinguishable, some V segments were excluded, TRBV6-2 and TRBV6-3 among them. In a later analysis, several top co-occurrence clusters appeared linked to parvovirus B19, influenza, CMV and Epstein-Barr virus.

Primers included in the PCR were 60 Vbeta and 13 Jbeta primers. Profiled with immunoSEQ multiplex PCR; TCRdb holds only in-frame clones, not every one. The sample totals 150,000 to 200,000 clones. The V and J genes are TRBV27 and TRBJ2-5; TRBD2 is a possible D gene (6 bases). The receptor was derived from a boy aged 5-17 years in good health and CMV-seronegative. Sequenced input: PBMCs. CDR3 DNA sequence: TGTGCCAGCAGTTTTAGGTTCCGCGGGGAGGCCGTCGAGACCCAGTACTTC. Protein: CASSFRFRGEAVETQYF.